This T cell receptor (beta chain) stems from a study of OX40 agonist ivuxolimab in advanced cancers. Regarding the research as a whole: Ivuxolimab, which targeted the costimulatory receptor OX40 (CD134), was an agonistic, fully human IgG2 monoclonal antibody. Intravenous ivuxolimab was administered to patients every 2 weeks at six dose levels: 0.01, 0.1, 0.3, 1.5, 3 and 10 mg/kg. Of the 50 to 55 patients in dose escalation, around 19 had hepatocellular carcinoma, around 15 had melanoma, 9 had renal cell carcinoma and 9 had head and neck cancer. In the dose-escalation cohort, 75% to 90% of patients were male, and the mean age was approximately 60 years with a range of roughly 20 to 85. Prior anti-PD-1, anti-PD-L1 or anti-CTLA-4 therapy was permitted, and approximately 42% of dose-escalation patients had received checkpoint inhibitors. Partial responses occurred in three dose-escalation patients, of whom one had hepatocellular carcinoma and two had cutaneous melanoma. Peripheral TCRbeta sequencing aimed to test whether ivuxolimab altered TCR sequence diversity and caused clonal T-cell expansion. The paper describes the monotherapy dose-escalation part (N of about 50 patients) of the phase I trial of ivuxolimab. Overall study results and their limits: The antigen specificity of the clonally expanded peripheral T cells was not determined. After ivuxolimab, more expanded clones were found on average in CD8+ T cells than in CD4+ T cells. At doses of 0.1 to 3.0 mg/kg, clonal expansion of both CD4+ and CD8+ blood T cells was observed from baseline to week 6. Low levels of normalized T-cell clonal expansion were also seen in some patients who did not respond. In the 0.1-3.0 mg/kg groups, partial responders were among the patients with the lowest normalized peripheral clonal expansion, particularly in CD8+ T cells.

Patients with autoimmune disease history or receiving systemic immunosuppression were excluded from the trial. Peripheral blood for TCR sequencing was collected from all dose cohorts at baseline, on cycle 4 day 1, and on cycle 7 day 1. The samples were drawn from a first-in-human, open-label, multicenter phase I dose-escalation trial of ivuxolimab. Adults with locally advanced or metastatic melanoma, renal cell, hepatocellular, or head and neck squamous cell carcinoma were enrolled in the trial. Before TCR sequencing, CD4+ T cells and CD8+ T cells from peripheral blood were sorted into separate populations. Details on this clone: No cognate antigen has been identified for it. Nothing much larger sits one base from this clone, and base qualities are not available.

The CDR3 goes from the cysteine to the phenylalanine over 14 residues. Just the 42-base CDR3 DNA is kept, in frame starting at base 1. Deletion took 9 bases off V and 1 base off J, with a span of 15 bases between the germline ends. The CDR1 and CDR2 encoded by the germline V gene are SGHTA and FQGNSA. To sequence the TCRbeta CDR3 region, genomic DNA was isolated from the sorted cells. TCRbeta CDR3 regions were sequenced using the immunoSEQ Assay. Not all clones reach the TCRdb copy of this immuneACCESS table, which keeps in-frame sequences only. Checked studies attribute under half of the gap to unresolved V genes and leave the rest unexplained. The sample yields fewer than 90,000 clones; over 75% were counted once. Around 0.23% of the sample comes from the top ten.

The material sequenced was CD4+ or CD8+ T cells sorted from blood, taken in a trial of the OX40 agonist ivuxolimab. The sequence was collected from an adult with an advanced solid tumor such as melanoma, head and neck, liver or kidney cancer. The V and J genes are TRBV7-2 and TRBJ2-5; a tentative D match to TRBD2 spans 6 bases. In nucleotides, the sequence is TGTGCCAGTAAAGGGAGGTTGGGCCAAGAGACCCAGTACTTC. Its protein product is CASKGRLGQETQYF.